Each of the 22 T cell receptor beta chains below was sequenced from the same sample in a study of T cells in Graves' hyperthyroidism and ophthalmopathy. The TCR beta CDR3 regions underwent amplification using RNA transcripts as the source. HTBI primers drove first-round RT-PCR of the TCR CDR3. Each CDR3 protein gets one entry after TCRdb re-called the multiplex PCR reads with MiXCR. The sample lists under 300,000 distinct CDR3 sequences; roughly 15% were seen once. The sequenced sample was blood. These receptors originate from a woman aged 45-65 years with Graves' hyperthyroidism that later progressed to Graves' ophthalmopathy.

This clonotype was recorded many times. This chain connects TRBV7-9 to TRBJ2-7, with D perhaps matching TRBD1 (6 bases). CDR1 is SEHNR, CDR2 FQNEAQ, per germline (reference sequence). This CDR3 comprises 17 residues. Trimming pared 0 bases from V and 5 bases from J, leaving 20 bases between. DNA of the CDR3: TGTGCCAGCAGCTTAGCTTTCGCAGGGGCTAGGTACAACGAGCAGTACTTC. Translating it yields CASSLAFAGARYNEQYF.

The CDR3: CSARTSGSWGTDTQYF. The CDR3 coding sequence is TGCAGTGCGCGGACTAGCGGGAGCTGGGGCACAGATACGCAGTATTTT. This sequence joins TRBV20-1 and TRBJ2-3, with TRBD2 identical over 13 bases. This CDR3 contains 16 residues. Germline values: CDR1 DFQATT, CDR2 SNEGSKA (reference sequence). V gave up 6 bases and J gave up 1 base; unmatched junction bases: 7.

There are a few counts of this clonotype. The J gene is TRBJ1-1, the V gene TRBV14; a possible D gene is TRBD1 (5 bases). Germline-derived CDR1 and CDR2 are SGHDN and FVKESK. Trimming shortened V by 8 bases and J by 7 bases, and 17 bases separated the two germline ends. CDR3 length: 13 residues. The CDR3 here is CASLKGQEDEAFF. As DNA, the CDR3 is TGTGCCAGCTTAAAGGGGCAGGAAGATGAAGCTTTCTTT.

This clonotype was observed at least ten times. The chain combines TRBV20-1 with TRBJ1-2; maybe TRBD1 (5 bases). Germline CDR1 and CDR2: DFQATT and SNEGSKA (reference sequence). This CDR3 is built from 14 residues. The ends were cut back, 0 bases at V and 5 bases at J, with 13 bases in the middle. CDR3 coding DNA: TGCAGTGCTAGAGATCGGGGGGGGGGATATGGCTACACCTTC. It translates to CSARDRGGGYGYTF.

Turning to this clonotype: It may be a read error: a sequence one base away is much more abundant. The rearrangement joins TRBV5-6 to TRBJ2-7; TRBD1 might be the D (5 bases). This CDR3 has 13 amino acids. V shed 3 bases and J shed 2 bases, with 9 bases lying between them. Germline CDR1 is SGHDT and CDR2 is YYEEEE. The CDR3 sequence is CASSSGHAYEQYF. Written as DNA, the CDR3 is TGTGCCAGCAGCTCAGGACATGCCTACGAGCAGTACTTC. The whole variable domain, remainder taken from reference TRBV5-6 and TRBJ2-7, is DAGVTQSPTHLIKTRGQQVTLRCSPKSGHDTVSWYQQALGQGPQFIFQYYEEEERQRGNFPDRFSGHQFPNYSSELNVNALLLGDSALYLCASSSGHAYEQYFGPGTRLTVT.

This clonotype was recorded many times. The V and J genes are TRBV11-2 and TRBJ2-3; no firm D call. The CDR3 is made up of 16 amino acids. From germline, CDR1 is SGHAT and CDR2 FQNNGV. V was shortened by 1 base and J by 1 base, with 12 bases between the two germline ends. CDR3 sequence reads: CASSLGYELGTDTQYF. DNA for the CDR3: TGTGCCAGCAGCTTAGGCTACGAGCTGGGCACAGATACGCAGTATTTT. Using reference TRBV11-2 and TRBJ2-3 for the parts outside the CDR3, the full variable domain is EAGVAQSPRYKIIEKRQSVAFWCNPISGHATLYWYQQILGQGPKLLIQFQNNGVVDDSQLPKDRFSAERLKGVDSTLKIQPAKLEDSAVYLCASSLGYELGTDTQYFGPGTRLTVL.

This clonotype was seen many times. The chain has TRBV2 and TRBJ2-3; 13 bases align to TRBD2. Looked up from germline, CDR1 is SNHLY and CDR2 is FYNNEI. This CDR3 is built from 15 residues. V was clipped by 6 bases and J by 3 bases; unmatched bases: 3. For the CDR3, the DNA is TGTGCCAGCAGAGTGACTAGCGGGAGGACAGATACGCAGTATTTT. Translated, it gives CASRVTSGRTDTQYF.

This clonotype was picked up many times. The genes are TRBV2 and TRBJ2-7; D might be TRBD1 or TRBD2, each matching 7 bases. The germline gives CDR1 SNHLY, CDR2 FYNNEI. V was trimmed by 5 bases and J by 5 bases, leaving 19 bases between them. The CDR3 consists of 15 residues. CDR3 DNA sequence: TGTGCCAGCAGTAGCCACAGGGGAGGGTCCAACGAGCAGTACTTC. Its protein product is CASSSHRGGSNEQYF.

This clonotype was recorded many times. V usage is TRBV9 and J usage is TRBJ2-1; D uncertain. The ends were cut back, 0 bases at V and 9 bases at J, with 10 bases in the middle. The CDR3 covers 13 residues. Germline V lookup: CDR1 SGDLS, CDR2 YYNGEE. This CDR3 is CASSVAPVGEQFF. DNA of the CDR3: TGTGCCAGCAGCGTAGCTCCCGTTGGTGAGCAGTTCTTC.

This chain connects TRBV7-3 to TRBJ2-3, with D possibly TRBD1 on 5 matching bases. The V end was cut by 0 bases, the J end by 3 bases, with 16 bases between. Germline V gene data show CDR1 as SGHTA and CDR2 as FQGTGA. The CDR3 runs 17 residues. The CDR3 loop is CASSLTPGLKRTDTQYF. CDR3 bases: TGTGCCAGCAGCTTAACTCCAGGGTTAAAAAGGACAGATACGCAGTATTTT.

V gene TRBV7-2 combines with J gene TRBJ2-7; no reliable D call. The germline V and J ends were trimmed by 3 bases and 0 bases, with 12 bases remaining between them. Per the germline V gene, CDR1 is SGHTA and CDR2 is FQGNSA. This CDR3 region has 15 residues. This CDR3 is CASSFVQDPSYEQYF. The CDR3 nucleotides are TGTGCCAGCAGCTTCGTTCAGGATCCCTCCTACGAGCAGTACTTC. Complete variable domain (other parts from reference TRBV7-2 and TRBJ2-7): GAGVSQSPSNKVTEKGKDVELRCDPISGHTALYWYRQSLGQGLEFLIYFQGNSAPDKSGLPSDRFSAERTGGSVSTLTIQRTQQEDSAVYLCASSFVQDPSYEQYFGPGTRLTVT.

This clonotype was seen ten or more times. The rearrangement joins TRBV24-1 to TRBJ2-5; 8 bases map to TRBD1. Unmatched junction bases numbered 9, after V lost 2 bases and J lost 5 bases. The CDR3 sequence is 16 residues long. The germline CDR1 and CDR2 sequences are KGHDR and SFDVKD. CDR3: CATSDWSAGGRETQYF. In DNA form, the CDR3 reads TGTGCCACCAGTGATTGGTCCGCAGGGGGCCGGGAGACCCAGTACTTC.

This clonotype was recorded at least ten times. V gene TRBV5-6 combines with J gene TRBJ1-1; perhaps TRBD1 as D (5 bases). V was clipped by 0 bases and J by 5 bases, with 11 bases between them. This CDR3 is 14 amino acids long. Germline V gene lookup returns CDR1 SGHDT and CDR2 YYEEEE. For the CDR3, the DNA is TGTGCCAGCAGCTTGGGCCGGACAAGGACTGAAGCTTTCTTT. Translating gives CASSLGRTRTEAFF.

This clonotype was picked up many times. CDR3 coding DNA: TGTGCCTCTTTCGGAGGGGGGAGCACTGAAGCTTTCTTT. Encoded protein: CASFGGGSTEAFF. The rearrangement links TRBV19 to TRBJ1-1, with D tentatively TRBD1 (6 bases). Trimming stripped 11 bases from V and 4 bases from J, with 17 bases between. The CDR3 has 13 amino acids. CDR1 is LNHDA, CDR2 SQIVND, per germline (reference sequence).

This clonotype was found many times. This chain links TRBV7-3 with TRBJ2-7, with D possibly matching TRBD2 (5 bases). Germline V lookup: CDR1 SGHTA, CDR2 FQGTGA. There are 15 residues in the CDR3. Trimming shortened V by 2 bases and J by 1 base, and 12 bases separated the two germline ends. CDR3 bases: TGTGCCAGCAGCTTATCCAGCGGAACTTCCTACGAGCAGTACTTC. As protein: CASSLSSGTSYEQYF.

The chain joins TRBV7-9 to TRBJ1-5, with D possibly being TRBD1 (5 bases). Germline loops: CDR1 SEHNR, CDR2 FQNEAQ (reference sequence). V dropped 5 bases and J dropped 0 bases, with 17 bases sitting between them. The CDR3 has 17 amino acids. This CDR3 is CASSPTGGAISNQPQHF. The CDR3 DNA follows: TGTGCCAGCAGCCCCACCGGGGGAGCAATTAGCAATCAGCCCCAGCATTTT.

Of note for this clonotype: At one boundary the junction diverges from the germline segment, which might be a read error. The chain combines TRBV19 with TRBJ2-6, with TRBD1 as a possible D gene (5 bases). The CDR3 is made up of 13 amino acids. The V gene's germline CDR1 is LNHDA and CDR2 SQIVND (reference sequence). DNA for the CDR3: TGTGCCAGCAGGGAAATTGGGGCCAACGTCCCGACTTTC. Translation gives CASREIGANVPTF.

To note about this clonotype: Just one base apart from a much larger clone, this may be a read error. This likely comes from a read error, as the CDR3 has no conserved phenylalanine or tryptophan at its end. The chain is built from TRBV7-9 and TRBJ2-7; unclear D gene. The CDR3 is 16 residues long. Germline assignment: CDR1 SEHNR and CDR2 FQNEAQ (reference sequence). The V end lost 5 bases, the J end lost 2 bases, and 19 bases lay between the germline ends. DNA of the CDR3: TGTGCCAGCAGCCACTGGGAAGGTAGCCGAACCTACGAGCAGTACCTC. Protein sequence: CASSHWEGSRTYEQYL.

As for this clonotype: Possible read error: a much larger clone is one base away. V is TRBV7-9 and J is TRBJ2-5; no definite D call. V was trimmed by 4 bases and J by 5 bases, leaving 2 bases between them. CDR1 and CDR2 (germline): SEHNR, FQNEAQ (reference sequence). CDR3 length equals 10 residues. CDR3 sequence: CASSWETQYF. The CDR3 bases are TGTGCCAGCAGCTGGGAGACCCAGTACTTC.

This clonotype was detected ten times or more. The V and J genes are TRBV2 and TRBJ1-1; tentatively, D is TRBD1 (6 bases). CDR3 length: 14 residues. The V and J ends lost 8 bases and 5 bases respectively, with 18 bases between them. CDR1 SNHLY and CDR2 FYNNEI come from the germline V gene. CDR3 sequence reads: CASRFTGLGTEAFF. The CDR3 DNA reads as TGTGCCAGCCGATTTACAGGGTTGGGAACTGAAGCTTTCTTT.

The chain links TRBV27 to TRBJ1-4, with a possible D match to TRBD1 (6 bases). Germline CDR1 and CDR2: MNHEY and SMNVEV (reference sequence). This CDR3 has 14 residues. V shed 3 bases and J shed 7 bases, with 12 bases lying between them. Here the CDR3 reads CASSFGGAGEKLFF. The CDR3 DNA sequence: TGTGCCAGCAGTTTTGGGGGGGCCGGTGAAAAACTGTTTTTT.

This clonotype occurred many times. The chain uses TRBV29-1 and TRBJ1-1; D gene unclear. CDR3 length: 14 amino acids. The V and J ends lost 0 bases and 1 base respectively, with 9 bases between them. Germline V gene lookup returns CDR1 SQVTM and CDR2 ANQGSEA. The CDR3 bases are TGCAGCGTTGAAGATACAGATCGGAACACTGAAGCTTTCTTT. Its protein product is CSVEDTDRNTEAFF.